This entry is about one TCR beta chain. The sample comes from a study of blood T cell repertoires in COVID-19. V lost 6 bases and J 1 base, leaving 10 bases between the germline ends. This CDR3 spans 15 amino acids. CDR1 is MNHEY and CDR2 is SVGAGI in the germline V gene. Participants came from some 26 US areas, aged about 18 to 89 years. Participants reported their clinical history, and cohort assignment relied on those reports. Assay used: immunoSEQ multiplex PCR; TCRdb lists only in-frame clones, some missing. This sample has around 430,000 clones, with approximately 87% found just once. The origin of this receptor is a woman between 50 and 59 years old who had recovered from COVID-19. The chain joins TRBV6-5 to TRBJ1-6; D possibly corresponds to TRBD1 (6 bases). Sequencing used PBMCs or T cells enriched from blood (not recorded which). The CDR3 DNA reads as TGTGCCAGCAGCAACCAGGGGTCCTATAATTCACCCCTCCACTTT. It specifies CASSNQGSYNSPLHF.